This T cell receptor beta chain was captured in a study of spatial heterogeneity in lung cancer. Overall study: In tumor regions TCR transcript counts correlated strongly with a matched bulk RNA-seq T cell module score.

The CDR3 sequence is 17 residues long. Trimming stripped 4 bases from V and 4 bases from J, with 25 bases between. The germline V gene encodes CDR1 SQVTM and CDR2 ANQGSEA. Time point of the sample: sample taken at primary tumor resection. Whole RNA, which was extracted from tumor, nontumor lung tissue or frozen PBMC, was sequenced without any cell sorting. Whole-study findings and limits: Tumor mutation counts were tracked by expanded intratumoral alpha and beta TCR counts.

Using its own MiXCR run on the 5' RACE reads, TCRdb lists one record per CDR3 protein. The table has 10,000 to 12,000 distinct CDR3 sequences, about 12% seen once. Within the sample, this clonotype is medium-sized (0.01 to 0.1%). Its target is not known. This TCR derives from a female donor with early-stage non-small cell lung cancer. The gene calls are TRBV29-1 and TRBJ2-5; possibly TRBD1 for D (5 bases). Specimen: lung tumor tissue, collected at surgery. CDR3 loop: CSVAGFRVETVRETQYF. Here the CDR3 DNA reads TGCAGCGTTGCTGGATTCAGGGTTGAAACAGTCCGAGAGACCCAGTACTTC. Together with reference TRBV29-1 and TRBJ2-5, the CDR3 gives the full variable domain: SAVISQKPSRDICQRGTSLTIQCQVDSQVTMMFWYRQQPGQSLTLIATANQGSEATYESGFVIDKFPISRPNLTFSTLTVSNMSPEDSSIYLCSVAGFRVETVRETQYFGPGTRLLVL.